The subject of this entry is one T cell receptor (beta chain). The sample belongs to a study of a mutant IDH1 vaccine in newly diagnosed glioma. Study overall: Receipt of radiotherapy, temozolomide, or both preceded the study, and most received both.

Produced via immunoSEQ multiplex PCR; TCRdb's table is partial and in-frame only. In the table there are 15,000 to 20,000 clones, roughly 95% of which are singletons. The time point here: baseline, week 1 (first vaccination visit). Noted treatment: pre-vaccination baseline after standard-of-care therapy. New IDH1-mutant, ATRX-lost WHO grade 3 or 4 astrocytomas occurred in donors. This TCR came from a young woman with glioma. Some clones in this sample may be carry-over from other donors' samples. This sample comprised peripheral blood mononuclear cells (PBMCs), obtained from a glioma patient treated with radiotherapy, temozolomide or both.

The CDR3 reads CASSQDRGNTEAFF. Here the CDR3 DNA reads TGTGCCAGCAGTCAAGACAGGGGGAACACTGAAGCTTTCTTT. V and J are TRBV28 and TRBJ1-1; TRBD1 matches at 8 bases. Germline V CDR1 and CDR2: MDHEN, SYDVKM. This CDR3 has 14 residues. V trimming: 5 bases; J trimming: 1 base; junction bases outside the gene matches: 3.